One sample yielded the 12 T cell receptor beta chains listed below, sequenced in a study of cytomegalovirus exposure and HLA in healthy donors. Profiled with immunoSEQ multiplex PCR; TCRdb holds only in-frame clones, not every one. The sample has fewer than 200,000 clones, approximately 96% seen once. What was sequenced was PBMCs. The receptor set was obtained from a woman under 30 in good health and CMV-seronegative.

This rearrangement joins TRBV4-1 to TRBJ2-1; D is unresolved. This CDR3 is 15 amino acids long. V was clipped by 3 bases and J by 4 bases, with 13 bases between them. Germline assignment: CDR1 MGHRA and CDR2 YSYEKL. This chain's CDR3 is CASSHPLFTYNEQFF. The CDR3 DNA follows: TGCGCCAGCAGCCATCCCCTCTTCACTTACAATGAGCAGTTCTTC.

This clone was observed once. The rearrangement joins TRBV30 to TRBJ2-1; weak D call: TRBD2 (5 bases). Between the trimmed V and J ends, which lost 3 bases and 2 bases, there was a span of 8 bases. This CDR3 region has 13 residues. Germline V CDR1 and CDR2: GTSNPN, SVGIG (reference sequence). CDR3 protein: CAWRSGTYNEQFF. In DNA, the CDR3 is TGTGCCTGGAGGAGCGGTACCTACAATGAGCAGTTCTTC. The whole variable domain, filled in from reference TRBV30 and TRBJ2-1, reads SQTIHQWPATLVQPVGSPLSLECTVEGTSNPNLYWYRQAAGRGLQLLFYSVGIGQISSEVPQNLSASRPQDRQFILSSKKLLLSDSGFYLCAWRSGTYNEQFFGPGTRLTVL.

This clone has a single count. J is TRBJ2-7 and V is TRBV7-6; TRBD1 might be the D (7 bases). The CDR3 sequence is 16 residues long. Germline CDR1 reads SGHVS; CDR2 reads FNYEAQ. The V end lost 5 bases, the J end lost 2 bases, and 19 bases lay between the germline ends. The CDR3 protein is CASSRYGRTGAYEQYF. For the CDR3, the DNA is TGTGCCAGCAGCCGGTATGGGAGGACAGGAGCCTACGAGCAGTACTTC.

The rearrangement uses TRBV6-5 and TRBJ2-5; 9 bases agree with TRBD2. Per germline, CDR1 MNHEY and CDR2 SVGAGI. J gave up 5 bases and V 0 bases, and 7 bases lay outside the gene matches. There are 16 residues in the CDR3. CDR3 bases: TGTGCCAGCAGTTACTCGGCGGGGGGGCCAGAGGAGACCCAGTACTTC. This sequence encodes CASSYSAGGPEETQYF.

DNA of the CDR3: TGTGCCAGCAGATCTCTGGGGGCAGAAAATGAGCAGTTCTTC. Translated, it gives CASRSLGAENEQFF. The chain couples TRBV5-4 to TRBJ2-1, with a tentative D call TRBD1 (6 bases). V was pared by 5 bases and J by 7 bases, with 16 bases between. Germline V gives CDR1 SGHNT, CDR2 YYREEE (reference sequence). There are 14 residues in the CDR3.

The gene calls are TRBV5-1 and TRBJ2-1; 11 bases align to TRBD1. Germline V gene data show CDR1 as SGHRS and CDR2 as YFSETQ. This CDR3 has 15 amino acids. V dropped 4 bases and J dropped 7; count of bases not matched to a gene: 7. The CDR3 sequence is CASSPGQGAQNEQFF. DNA of the CDR3: TGCGCCAGCAGCCCAGGACAGGGGGCGCAGAATGAGCAGTTCTTC. The full variable domain, its missing parts supplied by reference TRBV5-1 and TRBJ2-1, is KAGVTQTPRYLIKTRGQQVTLSCSPISGHRSVSWYQQTPGQGLQFLFEYFSETQRNKGNFPGRFSGRQFSNSRSEMNVSTLELGDSALYLCASSPGQGAQNEQFFGPGTRLTVL.

CDR3 sequence reads: CASSLAGVSRGLSGNTIYF. The CDR3 region has the DNA TGTGCCAGCAGCTTAGCAGGGGTTTCCAGGGGGCTTTCTGGAAACACCATATATTTT. This sequence joins TRBV7-2 and TRBJ1-3, with 8 positions matching TRBD1. This CDR3 has 19 residues. V gave up 0 bases and J gave up 1 base; unmatched junction bases: 11. From germline, CDR1 is SGHTA and CDR2 FQGNSA. The whole variable domain, filled in from reference TRBV7-2 and TRBJ1-3, reads GAGVSQSPSNKVTEKGKDVELRCDPISGHTALYWYRQSLGQGLEFLIYFQGNSAPDKSGLPSDRFSAERTGGSVSTLTIQRTQQEDSAVYLCASSLAGVSRGLSGNTIYFGEGSWLTVV.

The rearrangement joins TRBV12-5 to TRBJ2-7, with D possibly being TRBD1 (6 bases). The V end lost 4 bases, the J end lost 3 bases, and 10 bases lay between the germline ends. The CDR3 spans 13 residues. Germline V gene data show CDR1 as LGHNT and CDR2 as FRNRAP. The CDR3 loop reads CASGSTRGYEQYF. The CDR3, as DNA: TGTGCTAGTGGTTCAACCAGGGGCTACGAGCAGTACTTC.

The V and J genes are TRBV25-1 and TRBJ2-1; 9 bases line up with TRBD1. The V segment lost 4 bases and the J segment 1 base; nucleotides outside the gene matches: 5. CDR3 length equals 16 residues. Germline-derived CDR1 and CDR2 are MGHDK and SYGVNS. Here the CDR3 reads CASSGLGTGSYNEQFF. The DNA for the CDR3 is TGTGCCAGCAGTGGCCTCGGGACAGGGTCCTACAATGAGCAGTTCTTC.

The chain combines TRBV6-5 with TRBJ1-1; maybe TRBD1 (5 bases). The CDR3 consists of 13 residues. Trimming cost V 11 bases and J 2 bases, with 15 bases left between them. CDR1 is MNHEY, CDR2 SVGAGI, per germline. For the CDR3, the DNA is TGTGCCTCAAGGGGCGACAGTAACACTGAAGCTTTCTTT. It yields the protein CASRGDSNTEAFF.

This chain links TRBV19 with TRBJ1-5; 8 nucleotides align to TRBD1. Germline V gene sequence: CDR1 LNHDA, CDR2 SQIVND (reference sequence). The junction had 11 bases not matched to a gene; V was cut back by 5 bases and J by 2 bases. The length of the CDR3 is 17 residues. The CDR3 loop reads CASSLQQGVGGNQPQHF. The CDR3 DNA follows: TGTGCCAGTAGTTTACAACAGGGGGTCGGGGGCAATCAGCCCCAGCATTTT.

The V and J genes are TRBV18 and TRBJ1-1; 7 nucleotides align to TRBD1. The trim removed 3 bases at V and 1 base at J, leaving 5 bases unmatched. CDR1 is KGHSH and CDR2 is LQKENI in the germline V gene. CDR3 length: 15 amino acids. The CDR3 nucleotides read TGTGCCAGCTCACCCGGGACAGTACGGAACACTGAAGCTTTCTTT. Amino acids: CASSPGTVRNTEAFF.